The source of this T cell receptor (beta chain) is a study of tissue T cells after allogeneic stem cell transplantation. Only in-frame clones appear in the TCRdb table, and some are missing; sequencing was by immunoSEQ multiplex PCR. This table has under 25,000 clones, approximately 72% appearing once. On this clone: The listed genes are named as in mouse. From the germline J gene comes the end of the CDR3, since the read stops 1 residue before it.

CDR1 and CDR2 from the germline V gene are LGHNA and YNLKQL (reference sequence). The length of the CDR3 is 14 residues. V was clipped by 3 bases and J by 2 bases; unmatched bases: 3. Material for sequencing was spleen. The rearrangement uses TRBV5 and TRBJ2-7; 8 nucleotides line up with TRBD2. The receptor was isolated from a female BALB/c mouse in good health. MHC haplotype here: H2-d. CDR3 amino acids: CASSHRLGPYEQYF. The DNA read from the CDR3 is TGTGCCAGCAGCCACCGACTGGGGCCCTATGAACAGTAC.